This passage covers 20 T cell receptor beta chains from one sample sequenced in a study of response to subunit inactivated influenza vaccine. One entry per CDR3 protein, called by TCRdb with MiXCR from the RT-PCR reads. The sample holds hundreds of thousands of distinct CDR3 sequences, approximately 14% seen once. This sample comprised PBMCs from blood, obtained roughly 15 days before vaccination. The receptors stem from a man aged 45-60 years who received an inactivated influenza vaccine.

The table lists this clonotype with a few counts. The CDR3 coding sequence is TGTGCCAGCGGGTCGAGGACGCTTGCAATGAACACTGAAGCTTTCTTT. This translates into CASGSRTLAMNTEAFF. The V call is TRBV6-2 or TRBV6-3, the J call TRBJ1-1; no clear D gene. This CDR3 has 16 residues. V was clipped by 8 bases and J by 0 bases, with 19 bases between them. Germline-derived CDR1 and CDR2 are MNHEY and SVGEGT.

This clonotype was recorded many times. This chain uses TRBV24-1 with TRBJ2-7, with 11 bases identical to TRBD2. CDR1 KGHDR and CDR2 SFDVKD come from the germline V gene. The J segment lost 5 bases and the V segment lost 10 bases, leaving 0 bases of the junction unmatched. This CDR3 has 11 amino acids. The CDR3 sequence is CATGLADEQYF. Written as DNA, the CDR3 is TGTGCCACGGGACTAGCGGACGAGCAGTACTTC.

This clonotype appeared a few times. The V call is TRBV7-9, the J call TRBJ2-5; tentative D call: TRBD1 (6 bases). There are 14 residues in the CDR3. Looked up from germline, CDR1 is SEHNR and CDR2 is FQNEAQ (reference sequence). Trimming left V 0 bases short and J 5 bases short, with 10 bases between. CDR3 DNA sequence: TGTGCCAGCAGCTTAGCTTCCAGGGGTGAGACCCAGTACTTC. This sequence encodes CASSLASRGETQYF. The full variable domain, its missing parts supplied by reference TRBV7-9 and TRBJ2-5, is DTGVSQNPRHKITKRGQNVTFRCDPISEHNRLYWYRQTLGQGPEFLTYFQNEAQLEKSRLLSDRFSAERPKGSFSTLEIQRTEQGDSAMYLCASSLASRGETQYFGPGTRLLVL.

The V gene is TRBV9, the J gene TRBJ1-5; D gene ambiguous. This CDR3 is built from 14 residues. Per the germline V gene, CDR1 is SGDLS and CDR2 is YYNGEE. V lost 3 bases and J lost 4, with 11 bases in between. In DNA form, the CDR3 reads TGTGCCAGCAGCGGGGTGGGTGTTAATCAGCCCCAGCATTTT. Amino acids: CASSGVGVNQPQHF.

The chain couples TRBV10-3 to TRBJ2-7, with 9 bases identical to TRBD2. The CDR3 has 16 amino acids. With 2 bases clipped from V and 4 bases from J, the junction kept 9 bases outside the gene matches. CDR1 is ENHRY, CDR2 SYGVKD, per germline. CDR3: CAISEGSGRREYEQYF. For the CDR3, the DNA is TGTGCCATCAGTGAGGGTAGCGGGAGACGGGAGTACGAGCAGTACTTC.

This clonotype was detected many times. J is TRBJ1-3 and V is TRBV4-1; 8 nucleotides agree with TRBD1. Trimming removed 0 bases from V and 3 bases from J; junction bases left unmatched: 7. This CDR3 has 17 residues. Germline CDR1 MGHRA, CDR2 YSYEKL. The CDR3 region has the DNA TGCGCCAGCAGCCAAGAGCCCCAGGGGGCAAGTGGAAACACCATATATTTT. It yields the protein CASSQEPQGASGNTIYF.

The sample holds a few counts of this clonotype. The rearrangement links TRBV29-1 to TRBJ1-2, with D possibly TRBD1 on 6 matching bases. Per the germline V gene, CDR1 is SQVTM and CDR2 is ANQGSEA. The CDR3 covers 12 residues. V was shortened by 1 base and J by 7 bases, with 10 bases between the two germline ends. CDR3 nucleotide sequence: TGCAGCGTTGAAGGGGACAAGGGTGGCTACACCTTC. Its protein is CSVEGDKGGYTF.

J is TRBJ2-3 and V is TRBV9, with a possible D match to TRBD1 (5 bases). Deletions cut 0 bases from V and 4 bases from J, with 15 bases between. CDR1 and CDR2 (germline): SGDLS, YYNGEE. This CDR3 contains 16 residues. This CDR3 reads CASSVGAGKIADTQYF. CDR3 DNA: TGTGCCAGCAGCGTAGGTGCAGGGAAGATCGCAGATACGCAGTATTTT.

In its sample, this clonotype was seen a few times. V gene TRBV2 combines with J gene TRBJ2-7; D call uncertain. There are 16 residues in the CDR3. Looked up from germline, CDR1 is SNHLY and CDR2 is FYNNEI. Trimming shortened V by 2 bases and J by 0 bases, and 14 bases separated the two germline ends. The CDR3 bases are TGTGCCAGCAGTGAAAGAGTGGCCAGGAGCTCCTACGAGCAGTACTTC. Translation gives CASSERVARSSYEQYF.

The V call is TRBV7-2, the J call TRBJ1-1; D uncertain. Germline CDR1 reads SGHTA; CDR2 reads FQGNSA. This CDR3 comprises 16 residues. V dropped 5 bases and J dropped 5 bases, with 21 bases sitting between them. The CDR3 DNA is TGTGCCAGCAGCGGGCGGGCCGGGATCAGCGGAACTGAAGCTTTCTTT. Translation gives CASSGRAGISGTEAFF.

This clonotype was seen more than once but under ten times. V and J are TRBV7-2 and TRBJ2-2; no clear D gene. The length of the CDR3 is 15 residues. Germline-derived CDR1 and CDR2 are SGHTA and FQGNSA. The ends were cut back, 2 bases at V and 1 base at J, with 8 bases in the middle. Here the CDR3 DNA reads TGTGCCAGCAGCTTATTTTCCCTGAACACCGGGGAGCTGTTTTTT. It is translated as CASSLFSLNTGELFF.

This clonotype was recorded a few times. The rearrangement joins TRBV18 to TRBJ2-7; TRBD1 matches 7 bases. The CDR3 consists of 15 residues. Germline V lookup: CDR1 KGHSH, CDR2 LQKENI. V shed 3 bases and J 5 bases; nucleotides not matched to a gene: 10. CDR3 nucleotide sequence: TGTGCCAGCTCACCCCCCTCGGGACAGTTGGACGAGCAGTACTTC. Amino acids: CASSPPSGQLDEQYF.

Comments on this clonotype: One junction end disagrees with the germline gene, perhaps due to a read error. The chain's CDR3 is CSVVGGNSYGQYF. In DNA form, the CDR3 reads TGCAGCGTTGTTGGTGGGAACTCCTACGGGCAGTACTTC. The genes are TRBV29-1 and TRBJ2-7; no definite D call. Germline V CDR1 and CDR2: SQVTM, ANQGSEA. This CDR3 spans 13 amino acids.

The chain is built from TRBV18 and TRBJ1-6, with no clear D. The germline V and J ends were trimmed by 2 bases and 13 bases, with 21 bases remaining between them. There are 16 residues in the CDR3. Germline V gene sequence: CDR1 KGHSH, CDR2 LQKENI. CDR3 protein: CASSPVYETIGSPLHF. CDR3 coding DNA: TGTGCCAGCTCACCAGTTTATGAGACGATAGGCTCGCCCCTCCACTTT.

The CDR3 nucleotides read TGTGCCATCAGAGAAACAGATACGCAGTATTTT. Protein: CAIRETDTQYF. This chain links TRBV10-3 with TRBJ2-3; the D is unclear. Per the germline V gene, CDR1 is ENHRY and CDR2 is SYGVKD. The CDR3 consists of 11 residues. The germline V and J ends were trimmed by 6 bases and 3 bases, with 4 bases remaining between them.

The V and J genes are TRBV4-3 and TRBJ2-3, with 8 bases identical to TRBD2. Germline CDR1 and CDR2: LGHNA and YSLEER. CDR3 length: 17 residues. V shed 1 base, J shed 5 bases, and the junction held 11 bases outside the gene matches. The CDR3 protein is CASSQARTSGGGDTQYF. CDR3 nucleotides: TGCGCCAGCAGCCAAGCTCGCACTAGCGGCGGGGGAGATACGCAGTATTTT.

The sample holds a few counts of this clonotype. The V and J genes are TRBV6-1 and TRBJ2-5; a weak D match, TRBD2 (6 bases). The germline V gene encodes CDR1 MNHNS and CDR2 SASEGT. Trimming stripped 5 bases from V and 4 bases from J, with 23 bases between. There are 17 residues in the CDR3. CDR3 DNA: TGTGCCAGCAGTCGAGGATCGGGACTTATAGAGACAGAGACCCAGTACTTC. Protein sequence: CASSRGSGLIETETQYF.

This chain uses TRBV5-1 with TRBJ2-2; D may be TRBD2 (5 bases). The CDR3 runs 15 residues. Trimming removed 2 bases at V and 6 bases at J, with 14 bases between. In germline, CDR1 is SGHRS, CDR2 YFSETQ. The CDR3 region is CASSFRTASAGELFF. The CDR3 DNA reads TGCGCCAGCAGCTTCAGGACTGCCAGTGCCGGGGAGCTGTTTTTT.

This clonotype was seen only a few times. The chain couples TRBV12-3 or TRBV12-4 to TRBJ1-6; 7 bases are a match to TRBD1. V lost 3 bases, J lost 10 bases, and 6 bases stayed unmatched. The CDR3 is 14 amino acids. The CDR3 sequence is CASSLRQGGSPLHF. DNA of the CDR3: TGTGCCAGCAGTTTGCGACAGGGTGGATCACCCCTCCACTTT.

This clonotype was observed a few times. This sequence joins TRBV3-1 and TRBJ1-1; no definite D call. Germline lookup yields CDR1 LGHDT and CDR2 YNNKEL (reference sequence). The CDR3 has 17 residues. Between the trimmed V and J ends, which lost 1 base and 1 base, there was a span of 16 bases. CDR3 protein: CASSQGGLRGQNTEAFF. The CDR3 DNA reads TGTGCCAGCAGCCAAGGAGGCCTCCGCGGCCAGAACACTGAAGCTTTCTTT.